This T cell receptor (beta chain) was observed in a study of blood T cells in healthy people across ages. Using a J-beta primer mix together with a sample-barcoded 5' primer, a second PCR was run for roughly 6 to 11 cycles. TCRdb called the 5' RACE reads again in MiXCR, with one record for every CDR3 protein. Among 710,000 or so distinct CDR3 sequences listed, 32% were seen once. This clonotype originated in an elderly woman in good health. The sample taken for sequencing was blood.

The CDR3 region is CASGRSTGTYEQYF. In DNA, the CDR3 is TGTGCCAGCGGAAGGTCGACAGGGACCTACGAGCAGTACTTC. The chain uses TRBV6-1 and TRBJ2-7; 7 positions match TRBD1. CDR1 is MNHNS, CDR2 SASEGT, per germline. CDR3 length: 14 residues. V lost 8 bases and J lost 2; bases outside the gene matches: 9.